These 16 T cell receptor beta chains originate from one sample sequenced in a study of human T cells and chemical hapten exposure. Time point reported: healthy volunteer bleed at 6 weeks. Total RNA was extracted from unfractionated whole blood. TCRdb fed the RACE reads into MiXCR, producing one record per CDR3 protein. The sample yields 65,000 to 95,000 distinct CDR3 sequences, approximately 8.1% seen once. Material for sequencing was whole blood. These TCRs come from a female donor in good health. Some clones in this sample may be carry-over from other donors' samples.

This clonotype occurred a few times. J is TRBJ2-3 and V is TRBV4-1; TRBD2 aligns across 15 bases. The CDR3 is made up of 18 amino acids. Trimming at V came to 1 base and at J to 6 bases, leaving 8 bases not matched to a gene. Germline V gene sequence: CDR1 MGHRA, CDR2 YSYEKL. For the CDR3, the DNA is TGCGCCAGCAGCCAAGTCTGGACTAGCGGGGGGGCGGCGGATACGCAGTATTTT. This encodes CASSQVWTSGGAADTQYF.

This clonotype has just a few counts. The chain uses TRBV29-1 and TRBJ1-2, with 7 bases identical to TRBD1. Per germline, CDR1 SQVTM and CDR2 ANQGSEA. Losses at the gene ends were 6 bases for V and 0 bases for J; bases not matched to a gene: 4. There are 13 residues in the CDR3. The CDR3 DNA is TGCAGCGTGGGGACAGATACTAACTATGGCTACACCTTC. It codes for CSVGTDTNYGYTF.

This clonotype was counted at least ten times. The DNA of the CDR3 is TGCGCCAGCAGCCCACGGGCCTCATCCTATGGCTACACCTTC. This gives the protein CASSPRASSYGYTF. The chain couples TRBV5-1 to TRBJ1-2; D remains unclear. V lost 4 bases and J lost 4, with 14 bases in between. CDR1 SGHRS and CDR2 YFSETQ come from the germline V gene. This CDR3 has 14 residues.

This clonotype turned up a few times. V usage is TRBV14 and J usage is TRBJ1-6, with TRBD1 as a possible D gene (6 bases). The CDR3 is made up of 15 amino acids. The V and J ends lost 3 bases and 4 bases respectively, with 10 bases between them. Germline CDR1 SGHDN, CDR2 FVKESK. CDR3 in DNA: TGTGCCAGCAGCCATCAGGGGTGGTATAATTCACCCCTCCACTTT. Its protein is CASSHQGWYNSPLHF. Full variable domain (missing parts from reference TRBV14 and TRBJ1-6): EAGVTQFPSHSVIEKGQTVTLRCDPISGHDNLYWYRRVMGKEIKFLLHFVKESKQDESGMPNNRFLAERTGGTYSTLKVQPAELEDSGVYFCASSHQGWYNSPLHFGNGTRLTVT.

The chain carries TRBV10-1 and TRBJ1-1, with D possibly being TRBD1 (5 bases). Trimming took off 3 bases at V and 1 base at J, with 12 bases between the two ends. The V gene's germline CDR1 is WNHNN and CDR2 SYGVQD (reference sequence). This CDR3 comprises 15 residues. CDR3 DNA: TGCGCCAGCAGTGATGTCGGGGGTCGGAACACTGAAGCTTTCTTT. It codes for CASSDVGGRNTEAFF.

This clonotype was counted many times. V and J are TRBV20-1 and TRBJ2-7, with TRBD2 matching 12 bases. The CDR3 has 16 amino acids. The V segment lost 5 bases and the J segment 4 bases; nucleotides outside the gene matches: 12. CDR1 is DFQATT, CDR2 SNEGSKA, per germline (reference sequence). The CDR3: CSAHPLVTSGGYEQYF. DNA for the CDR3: TGCAGTGCTCACCCTCTCGTGACTAGCGGGGGTTACGAGCAGTACTTC.

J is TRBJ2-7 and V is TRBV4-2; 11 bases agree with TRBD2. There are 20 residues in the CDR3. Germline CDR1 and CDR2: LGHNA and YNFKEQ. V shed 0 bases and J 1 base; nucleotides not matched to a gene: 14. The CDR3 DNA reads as TGTGCCAGCAGCCAAGATATTGGGCTAGCGGGGGGCCATGCTTCCTACGAGCAGTACTTC. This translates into CASSQDIGLAGGHASYEQYF.

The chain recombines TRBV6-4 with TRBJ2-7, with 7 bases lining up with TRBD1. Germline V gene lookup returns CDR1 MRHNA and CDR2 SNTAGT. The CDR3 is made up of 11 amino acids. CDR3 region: CKTGPSYEQYF. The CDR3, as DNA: TGTAAGACAGGGCCTTCCTACGAGCAGTACTTC.

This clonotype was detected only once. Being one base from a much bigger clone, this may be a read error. CDR3 DNA sequence: TGTGTCAGCAGCTTGGACAGCTCCACAGATACGCAGTATTTT. This codes for CVSSLDSSTDTQYF. This chain links TRBV5-8 with TRBJ2-3, with a tentative D call TRBD1 (6 bases). CDR1 SGHTS and CDR2 YDEGEE come from the germline V gene. This CDR3 has 14 residues.

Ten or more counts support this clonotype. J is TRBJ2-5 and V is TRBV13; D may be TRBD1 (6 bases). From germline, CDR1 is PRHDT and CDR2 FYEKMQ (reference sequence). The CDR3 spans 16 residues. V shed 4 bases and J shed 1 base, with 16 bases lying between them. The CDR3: CASSSENDRSQETQYF. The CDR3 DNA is TGTGCCAGCAGCTCCGAGAATGACAGGAGCCAAGAGACCCAGTACTTC.

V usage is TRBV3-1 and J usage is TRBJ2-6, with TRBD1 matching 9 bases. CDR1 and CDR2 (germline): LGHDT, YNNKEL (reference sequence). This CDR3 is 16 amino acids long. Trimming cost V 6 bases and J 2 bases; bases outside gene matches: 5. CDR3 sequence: CASRRGTGTGANVLTF. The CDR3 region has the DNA TGTGCCAGCAGACGAGGGACAGGGACTGGGGCCAACGTCCTGACTTTC.

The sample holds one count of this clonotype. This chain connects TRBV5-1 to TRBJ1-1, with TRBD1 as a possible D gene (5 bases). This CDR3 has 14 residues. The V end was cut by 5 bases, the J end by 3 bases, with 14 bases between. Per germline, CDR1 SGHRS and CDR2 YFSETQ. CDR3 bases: TGCGCCAGCAGAAGCCCAGGGAGGGACACTGAAGCTTTCTTT. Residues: CASRSPGRDTEAFF.

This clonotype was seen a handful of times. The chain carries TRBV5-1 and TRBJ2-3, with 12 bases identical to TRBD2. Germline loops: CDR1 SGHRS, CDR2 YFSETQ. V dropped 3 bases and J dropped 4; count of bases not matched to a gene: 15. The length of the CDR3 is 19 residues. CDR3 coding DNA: TGCGCCAGCAGCTCCCAGACAAGACTAGCGGGGGCACTATCAGATACGCAGTATTTT. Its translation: CASSSQTRLAGALSDTQYF.

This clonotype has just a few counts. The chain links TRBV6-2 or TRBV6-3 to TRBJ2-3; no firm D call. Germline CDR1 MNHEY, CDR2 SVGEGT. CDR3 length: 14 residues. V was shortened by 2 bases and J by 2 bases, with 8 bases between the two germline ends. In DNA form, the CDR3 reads TGTGCCAGCAGTTACCGAGTACACACAGATACGCAGTATTTT. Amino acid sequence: CASSYRVHTDTQYF.

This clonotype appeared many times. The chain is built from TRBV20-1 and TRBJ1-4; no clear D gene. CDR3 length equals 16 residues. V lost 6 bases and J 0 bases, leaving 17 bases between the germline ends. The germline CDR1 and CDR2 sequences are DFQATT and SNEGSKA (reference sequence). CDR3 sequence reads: CSAGLIGSATNEKLFF. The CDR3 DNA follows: TGCAGTGCCGGGTTGATCGGGTCTGCAACTAATGAAAAACTGTTTTTT.

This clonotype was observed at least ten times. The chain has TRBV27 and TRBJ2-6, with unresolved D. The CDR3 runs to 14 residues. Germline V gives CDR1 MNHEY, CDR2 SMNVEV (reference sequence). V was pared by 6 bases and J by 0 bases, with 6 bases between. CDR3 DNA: TGTGCCAGCAGATTGCTCTCTGGGGCCAACGTCCTGACTTTC. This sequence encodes CASRLLSGANVLTF. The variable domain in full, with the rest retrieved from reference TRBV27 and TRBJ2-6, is EAQVTQNPRYLITVTGKKLTVTCSQNMNHEYMSWYRQDPGLGLRQIYYSMNVEVTDKGDVPEGYKVSRKEKRNFPLILESPSPNQTSLYFCASRLLSGANVLTFGAGSRLTVL.